This T cell receptor (beta chain) was documented in a study of T cells in Graves' hyperthyroidism and ophthalmopathy. The investigators amplified TCR beta CDR3 regions from RNA transcripts. The TCR CDR3 was amplified in a first-round RT-PCR using the HTBI primer set. TCRdb independently ran MiXCR on the multiplex PCR reads; one entry per CDR3 protein. Of a few hundred thousand distinct CDR3 sequences in the sample, roughly 15% are singletons; the top ten hold around 30%. The CDR3 runs 14 residues. Germline V gene sequence: CDR1 SEHNR, CDR2 FQNEAQ (reference sequence). The V and J ends lost 5 bases and 5 bases, in that order; junction bases with no gene match: 8.

The clonotype originates from a woman aged 45-65 years with Graves' hyperthyroidism that later progressed to Graves' ophthalmopathy. The genes are TRBV7-9 and TRBJ2-5; the match to TRBD2 covers 7 bases. Sequencing was done on a sample of blood. The CDR3 loop is CASSRGAGKETQYF. CDR3 sequence (DNA): TGTGCCAGCAGCCGCGGAGCGGGGAAGGAGACCCAGTACTTC. Based on the CDR3 plus reference TRBV7-9 and TRBJ2-5, the full variable domain is DTGVSQNPRHKITKRGQNVTFRCDPISEHNRLYWYRQTLGQGPEFLTYFQNEAQLEKSRLLSDRFSAERPKGSFSTLEIQRTEQGDSAMYLCASSRGAGKETQYFGPGTRLLVL.